This entry lists 23 T cell receptor beta chains sequenced from one sample in a study of regulatory T cells in long-lasting Graves disease. Arm-PCR with iRepertoire HTBI primers amplified the CDR3 regions for these TCR beta libraries. A single record per CDR3 protein comes from TCRdb applying MiXCR to the multiplex PCR reads. The sample holds a few hundred thousand distinct CDR3 sequences, roughly 12% seen once. The time point denotes: newly diagnosed GD, antithyroid drugs for less than 3 months. Scientists built the TCR library using RNA that was extracted from PBMCs. In addition, the sample was reused for a study of T cells in Graves' hyperthyroidism and ophthalmopathy.

The specimen was peripheral blood mononuclear cells (PBMCs), collected at new diagnosis, from a patient treated with antithyroid drugs. Receptors originate from a woman aged 18-35 years with Graves disease.

This clonotype was found many times. The CDR3 protein is CASSYSSKRGDSYNEQFF. The CDR3 nucleotides read TGTGCCAGCAGTTACTCGAGTAAGCGGGGGGACTCCTACAATGAGCAGTTCTTC. This sequence joins TRBV6-5 and TRBJ2-1; 9 nucleotides line up with TRBD2. CDR1 is MNHEY, CDR2 SVGAGI, per germline. J gave up 0 bases and V 0 bases, and 6 bases lay outside the gene matches. The CDR3 consists of 18 residues.

This clonotype came up a few times. V gene TRBV6-2 or TRBV6-3 combines with J gene TRBJ1-2; the D is unclear. This CDR3 contains 13 residues. Germline CDR1 reads MNHEY; CDR2 reads SVGEGT. Trimming pared 7 bases from V and 4 bases from J, leaving 13 bases between. Here the CDR3 reads CASNTRRSYGYTF. CDR3 nucleotide sequence: TGTGCCAGCAATACTAGGCGTTCCTATGGCTACACCTTC.

This clonotype was picked up many times. This chain connects TRBV7-9 to TRBJ2-7; D gene unclear. V was cut by 4 bases and J by 0 bases, with 10 bases left in between. CDR3 length: 14 amino acids. In germline, CDR1 is SEHNR, CDR2 FQNEAQ (reference sequence). The CDR3 DNA sequence: TGTGCCAGCAGCTCGCAGCGCCTCTCCTACGAGCAGTACTTC. It specifies CASSSQRLSYEQYF. The full variable domain, with the rest looked up from reference TRBV7-9 and TRBJ2-7, is DTGVSQNPRHKITKRGQNVTFRCDPISEHNRLYWYRQTLGQGPEFLTYFQNEAQLEKSRLLSDRFSAERPKGSFSTLEIQRTEQGDSAMYLCASSSQRLSYEQYFGPGTRLTVT.

This clonotype was recorded a few times. This chain links TRBV18 with TRBJ2-1; 7 bases are a match to TRBD1. V shed 2 bases, J shed 5 bases, and the junction held 0 bases outside the gene matches. The CDR3 runs to 13 residues. Germline lookup yields CDR1 KGHSH and CDR2 LQKENI. In DNA, the CDR3 is TGTGCCAGCTCACCAGGACAGGACAATGAGCAGTTCTTC. Residues: CASSPGQDNEQFF.

This clonotype was counted many times. The rearrangement links TRBV10-3 to TRBJ1-5; D gene ambiguous. CDR1 ENHRY and CDR2 SYGVKD come from the germline V gene. The CDR3 has 14 amino acids. The ends were cut back, 0 bases at V and 8 bases at J, with 11 bases in the middle. Here the CDR3 reads CAISESVGSKPQHF. DNA of the CDR3: TGTGCCATCAGTGAGTCAGTGGGGAGTAAGCCCCAGCATTTT.

This clonotype was detected ten times or more. V gene TRBV12-3 or TRBV12-4 combines with J gene TRBJ2-3, with 13 bases matching TRBD2. The ends lost 5 bases at V and 0 bases at J; junction bases unmatched: 17. This CDR3 is built from 21 residues. The CDR3 is CASSQRTSGSLRLSSTDTQYF. The CDR3 bases are TGTGCCAGCAGTCAGAGGACTAGCGGGAGTCTCCGACTCTCTAGCACAGATACGCAGTATTTT.

This clonotype was counted only a few times. CDR3 sequence: CASSIIQFRKLFF. Here the CDR3 DNA reads TGTGCCAGTAGTATTATCCAGTTCCGAAAACTGTTTTTT. The rearrangement uses TRBV19 and TRBJ1-4, with unresolved D. CDR3 length equals 13 residues. V lost 3 bases, J lost 10 bases, and 12 bases lay in between. Germline V gene lookup returns CDR1 LNHDA and CDR2 SQIVND (reference sequence).

This clonotype was seen ten or more times. J is TRBJ2-2 and V is TRBV7-8; 7 bases agree with TRBD2. The CDR3 has 15 residues. Germline lookup yields CDR1 SGHVS and CDR2 FQNEAQ. V shed 0 bases, J shed 6 bases, and the junction held 4 bases outside the gene matches. The CDR3 DNA reads TGTGCCAGCAGCTTAGCGGGGGGGGTACCCGGGGAGCTGTTTTTT. Its protein is CASSLAGGVPGELFF.

This clonotype was recorded at least ten times. This chain uses TRBV7-9 with TRBJ2-7, with 8 bases identical to TRBD2. CDR1 and CDR2 (germline): SEHNR, FQNEAQ (reference sequence). There are 11 residues in the CDR3. Trimming took 1 base from V and 11 from J; bases not matched to a gene: 1. The CDR3 DNA follows: TGTGCCAGCAGCTTAGGGACTAGCAAGTACGTC. It yields the protein CASSLGTSKYV.

This clonotype was detected a few times. The chain couples TRBV6-2 or TRBV6-3 to TRBJ1-1; D unclear. Per the germline V gene, CDR1 is MNHEY and CDR2 is SVGEGT. The CDR3 consists of 15 residues. V was cut by 0 bases and J by 0 bases, with 8 bases left in between. The CDR3 sequence: CASSYSKTLNTEAFF. The CDR3 coding sequence is TGTGCCAGCAGTTACTCGAAGACATTGAACACTGAAGCTTTCTTT.

This clonotype was observed many times. J is TRBJ2-7 and V is TRBV7-9; D ambiguous. The V and J ends lost 5 bases and 4 bases respectively, with 12 bases between them. The CDR3 extends over 13 amino acids. The germline V gene encodes CDR1 SEHNR and CDR2 FQNEAQ (reference sequence). The CDR3 DNA is TGTGCCAGCAGCCCACTGGACGGATACGAGCAGTACTTC. The encoded protein is CASSPLDGYEQYF.

This clonotype occurred many times. CDR3 sequence: CSAFLDNEQFF. CDR3 DNA sequence: TGCAGTGCTTTCCTAGACAATGAGCAGTTCTTC. The chain links TRBV20-1 to TRBJ2-1; no definite D call. This CDR3 region has 11 residues. Germline CDR1 and CDR2: DFQATT and SNEGSKA (reference sequence). Trimming cost V 5 bases and J 5 bases, with 7 bases left between them.

There are many counts of this clonotype. DNA of the CDR3: TGTGCCAGCAGTTATACACGGTTGGGGGAGCAGTACGTC. Protein sequence: CASSYTRLGEQYV. The gene calls are TRBV12-3 or TRBV12-4 and TRBJ2-7; D call uncertain. V shed 4 bases and J shed 7 bases, with 14 bases lying between them. This CDR3 comprises 13 residues.

This clonotype has ten or more counts. The chain carries TRBV20-1 and TRBJ1-2; 8 bases match TRBD1. CDR1 and CDR2 from the germline V gene are DFQATT and SNEGSKA (reference sequence). V dropped 3 bases and J dropped 3; count of bases not matched to a gene: 6. The CDR3 loop spans 14 amino acids. CDR3 amino acids: CSASHRGSDYGYTF. Here the CDR3 DNA reads TGCAGTGCTAGCCACAGGGGGTCTGACTATGGCTACACCTTC.

J is TRBJ1-1 and V is TRBV20-1; TRBD1 agrees at 7 bases. After removal of 5 bases from V and 2 bases from J, the junction contained 5 bases not matched to a gene. CDR3 size: 13 residues. From germline, CDR1 is DFQATT and CDR2 SNEGSKA (reference sequence). The chain's CDR3 is CSAVGTANTEAFF. CDR3 nucleotide sequence: TGCAGTGCTGTCGGGACAGCAAACACTGAAGCTTTCTTT.

The J gene is TRBJ2-1, the V gene TRBV6-1; D is unclear. The V gene's germline CDR1 is MNHNS and CDR2 SASEGT. CDR3 length equals 13 residues. The V gene lost 6 bases and the J gene lost 3 bases, with 9 bases spanning the gap. The CDR3 DNA reads TGTGCCAGCAGGACTGCTTACTACAATGAGCAGTTCTTC. Its translation: CASRTAYYNEQFF.

The sample holds many counts of this clonotype. V and J are TRBV10-3 and TRBJ2-7; D unclear. CDR1 is ENHRY, CDR2 SYGVKD, per germline. V was shortened by 3 bases and J by 3 bases, with 6 bases between the two germline ends. The CDR3 has 12 amino acids. The chain's CDR3 is CAISDRYYEQYF. DNA of the CDR3: TGTGCCATCAGTGACAGATACTACGAGCAGTACTTC.

This clonotype was counted many times. This rearrangement joins TRBV6-1 to TRBJ2-2; the D gene is possibly TRBD1 (5 bases). With 6 bases removed from V and 6 bases from J, the gap between germline ends came to 14 bases. The germline gives CDR1 MNHNS, CDR2 SASEGT. The CDR3 extends over 14 amino acids. CDR3 nucleotides: TGTGCCAGCAGGGATCCAGGGTATTCCGGGGAGCTGTTTTTT. This sequence encodes CASRDPGYSGELFF.

This clonotype was detected many times. V is TRBV3-1 and J is TRBJ1-5; D remains unclear. CDR1 and CDR2 (germline): LGHDT, YNNKEL (reference sequence). V was clipped by 0 bases and J by 5 bases, with 8 bases between them. The CDR3 has 14 residues. In nucleotides, the CDR3 is TGTGCCAGCAGCCAAGACCTTGAGGATCAGCCCCAGCATTTT. It specifies CASSQDLEDQPQHF.

Many counts were recorded for this clonotype. The chain has TRBV29-1 and TRBJ2-1; D not resolved. The CDR3 is 12 amino acids. V lost 1 base, J lost 0 bases, and 1 base lay in between. The germline V gene encodes CDR1 SQVTM and CDR2 ANQGSEA. Here the CDR3 DNA reads TGCAGCGTTGAAGTCTCCTACAATGAGCAGTTCTTC. Its protein is CSVEVSYNEQFF.

This clonotype was seen many times. The chain couples TRBV27 to TRBJ2-5; no clear D. The germline V gene has CDR1 MNHEY and CDR2 SMNVEV (reference sequence). Trimming removed 4 bases at V and 5 bases at J, with 20 bases between. This CDR3 comprises 16 residues. The CDR3 protein is CASSSKPGNEWETQYF. CDR3 bases: TGTGCCAGCAGTTCCAAGCCCGGTAACGAGTGGGAGACCCAGTACTTC.

This clonotype occurred many times. This chain uses TRBV5-8 with TRBJ2-2; a possible D gene is TRBD1 (6 bases). Germline CDR1 reads SGHTS; CDR2 reads YDEGEE. V lost 10 bases and J 3 bases, leaving 22 bases between the germline ends. This CDR3 has 16 residues. The DNA of the CDR3 is TGTGCCCAGCAGAGGGGGATAATACGGGACACCGGGGAGCTGTTTTTT. It is translated as CAQQRGIIRDTGELFF. Filled out from reference TRBV5-8 and TRBJ2-2, the complete variable domain reads EAGVTQSPTHLIKTRGQQATLRCSPISGHTSVYWYQQALGLGLQFLLWYDEGEERNRGNFPPRFSGRQFPNYSSELNVNALELEDSALYLCAQQRGIIRDTGELFFGEGSRLTVL.

This clonotype has a count of ten or more. The chain combines TRBV6-2 or TRBV6-3 with TRBJ2-5; D is possibly TRBD2 (6 bases). Germline lookup yields CDR1 MNHEY and CDR2 SVGEGT. V lost 5 bases and J 3 bases, leaving 13 bases between the germline ends. This CDR3 has 14 amino acids. In DNA, the CDR3 is TGTGCCAGCAGTCAACAGTGGGGGGAAGAGACCCAGTACTTC. This gives the protein CASSQQWGEETQYF.